This T cell receptor beta chain was identified in a study of blood T cell repertoires in COVID-19. Study context: The study drew acute and convalescent COVID-19 samples from the United States, Italy and Spain. From T cells, B-cell-depleted T cells, or PBMCs came the material, which was cDNA or gDNA.

There are 16 residues in the CDR3. This clone was detected once. Per the study methods: The assay estimated nucleated cells by amplifying reference gene primers. Clones were sequenced by immunoSEQ multiplex PCR, and TCRdb holds only the in-frame ones, with some missing. D and trimming were read from the DNA, whereas the V and J calls and clone size are those reported in that table. The table records some 21,000 clones, under 90% of them present only once. The rearrangement joins TRBV21-1 to TRBJ1-5. TRBV21-1 is flagged as a pseudogene. This TCR was sampled from a human donor in a cohort sampled during active COVID-19. The source material was peripheral blood. CDR3 residues: CASKARRALGNQPQHF. The CDR3 region has the DNA TGTGCCAGCAAGGCTCGGCGGGCCCTAGGCAATCAGCCCCAGCATTTT.